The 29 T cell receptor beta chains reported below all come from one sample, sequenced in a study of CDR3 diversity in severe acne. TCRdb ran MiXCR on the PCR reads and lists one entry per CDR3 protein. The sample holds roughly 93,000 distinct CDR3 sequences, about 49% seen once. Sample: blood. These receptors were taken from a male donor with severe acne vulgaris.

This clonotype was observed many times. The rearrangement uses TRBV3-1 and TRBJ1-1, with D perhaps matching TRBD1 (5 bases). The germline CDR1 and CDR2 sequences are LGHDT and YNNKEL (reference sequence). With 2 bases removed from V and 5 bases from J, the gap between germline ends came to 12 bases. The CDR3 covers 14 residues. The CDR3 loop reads CASSQTDIPTEAFF. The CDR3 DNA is TGTGCCAGCAGCCAAACGGACATCCCAACTGAAGCTTTCTTT.

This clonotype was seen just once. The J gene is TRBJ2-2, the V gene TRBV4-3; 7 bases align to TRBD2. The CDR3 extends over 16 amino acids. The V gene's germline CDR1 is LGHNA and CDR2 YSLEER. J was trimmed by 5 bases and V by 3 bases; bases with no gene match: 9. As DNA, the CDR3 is TGCGCCAGCAGCCAGGACAAGCGGGAAAAGACCGGGGAGCTGTTTTTT. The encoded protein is CASSQDKREKTGELFF.

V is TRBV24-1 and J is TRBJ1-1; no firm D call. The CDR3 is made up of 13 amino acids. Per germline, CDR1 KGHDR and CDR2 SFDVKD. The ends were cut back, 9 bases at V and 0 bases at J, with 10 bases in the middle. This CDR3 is CATRRGVNTEAFF. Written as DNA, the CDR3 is TGTGCCACCCGTAGAGGTGTGAACACTGAAGCTTTCTTT.

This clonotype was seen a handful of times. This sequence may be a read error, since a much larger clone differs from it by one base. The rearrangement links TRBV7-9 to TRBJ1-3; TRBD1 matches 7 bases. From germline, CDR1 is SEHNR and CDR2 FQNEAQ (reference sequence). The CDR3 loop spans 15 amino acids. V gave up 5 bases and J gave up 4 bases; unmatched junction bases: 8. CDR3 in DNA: TGTGCCAGCAGCCCGTACAGGGGTGCAGGAAACACCATATATTTT. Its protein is CASSPYRGAGNTIYF.

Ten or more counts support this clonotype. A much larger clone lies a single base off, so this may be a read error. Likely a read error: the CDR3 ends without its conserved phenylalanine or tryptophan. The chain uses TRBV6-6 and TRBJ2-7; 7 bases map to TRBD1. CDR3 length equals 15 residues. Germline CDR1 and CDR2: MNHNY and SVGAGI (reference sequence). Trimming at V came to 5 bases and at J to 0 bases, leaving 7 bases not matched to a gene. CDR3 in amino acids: CASSGQQGPSYEQYL. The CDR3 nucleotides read TGTGCCAGCAGTGGCCAACAGGGGCCCTCCTACGAGCAGTACCTC.

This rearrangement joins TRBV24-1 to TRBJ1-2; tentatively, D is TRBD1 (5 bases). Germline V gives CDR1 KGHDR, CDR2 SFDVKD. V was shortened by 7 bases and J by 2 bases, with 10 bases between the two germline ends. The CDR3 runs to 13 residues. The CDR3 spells CATRSRDNYGYTF. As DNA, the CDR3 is TGTGCCACCAGAAGCCGGGACAACTATGGCTACACCTTC.

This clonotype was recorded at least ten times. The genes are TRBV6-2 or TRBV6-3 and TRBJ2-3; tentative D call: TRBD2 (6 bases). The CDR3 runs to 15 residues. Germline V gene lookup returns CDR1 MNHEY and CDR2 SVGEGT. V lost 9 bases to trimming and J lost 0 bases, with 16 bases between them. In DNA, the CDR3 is TGTGCCAGTTGGACTATCCGGTATAGCACAGATACGCAGTATTTT. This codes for CASWTIRYSTDTQYF.

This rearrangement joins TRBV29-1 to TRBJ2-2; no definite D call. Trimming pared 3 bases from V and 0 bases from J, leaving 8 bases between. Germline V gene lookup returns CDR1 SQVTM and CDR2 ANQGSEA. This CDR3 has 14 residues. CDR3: CSVERTSNTGELFF. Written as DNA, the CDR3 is TGCAGCGTTGAGCGGACGTCGAACACCGGGGAGCTGTTTTTT.

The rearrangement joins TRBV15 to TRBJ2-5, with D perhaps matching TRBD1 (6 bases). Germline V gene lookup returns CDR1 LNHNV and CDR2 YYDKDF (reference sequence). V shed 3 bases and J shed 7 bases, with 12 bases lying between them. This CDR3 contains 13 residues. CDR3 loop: CATSSEDSGTQYF. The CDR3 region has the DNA TGTGCCACCAGCAGTGAGGACAGTGGGACCCAGTACTTC.

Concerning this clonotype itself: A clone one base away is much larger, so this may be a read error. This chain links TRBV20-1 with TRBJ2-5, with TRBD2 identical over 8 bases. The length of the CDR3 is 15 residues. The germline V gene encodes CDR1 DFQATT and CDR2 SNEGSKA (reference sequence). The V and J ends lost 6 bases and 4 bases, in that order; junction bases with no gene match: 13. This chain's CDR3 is CSAVESGGARETQYF. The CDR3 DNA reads TGCAGTGCCGTTGAGTCCGGGGGGGCTAGAGAGACCCAGTACTTC.

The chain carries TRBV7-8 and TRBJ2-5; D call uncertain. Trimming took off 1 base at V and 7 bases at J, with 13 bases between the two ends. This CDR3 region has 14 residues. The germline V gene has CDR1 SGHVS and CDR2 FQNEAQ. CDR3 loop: CASSLGLRDGTQYF. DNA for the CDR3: TGTGCCAGCAGCTTAGGCCTTAGAGATGGGACCCAGTACTTC.

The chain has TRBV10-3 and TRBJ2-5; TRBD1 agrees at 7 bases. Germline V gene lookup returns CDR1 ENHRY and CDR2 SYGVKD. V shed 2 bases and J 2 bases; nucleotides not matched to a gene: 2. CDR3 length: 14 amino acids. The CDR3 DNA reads TGTGCCATCAGTGAGCCGGGACAGCAAGAGACCCAGTACTTC. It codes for CAISEPGQQETQYF.

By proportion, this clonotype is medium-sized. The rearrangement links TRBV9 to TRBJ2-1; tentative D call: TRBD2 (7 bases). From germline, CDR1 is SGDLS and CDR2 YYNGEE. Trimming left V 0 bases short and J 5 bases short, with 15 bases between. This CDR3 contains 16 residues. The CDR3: CASSVVGRGAHNEQFF. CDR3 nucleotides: TGTGCCAGCAGCGTAGTGGGGAGGGGGGCACACAATGAGCAGTTCTTC.

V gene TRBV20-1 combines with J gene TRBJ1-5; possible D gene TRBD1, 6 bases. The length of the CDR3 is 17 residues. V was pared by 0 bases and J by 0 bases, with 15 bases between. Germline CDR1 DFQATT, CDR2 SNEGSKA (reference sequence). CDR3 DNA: TGCAGTGCTAGAGATCCCGACAGGACTTATAGCAATCAGCCCCAGCATTTT. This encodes CSARDPDRTYSNQPQHF.

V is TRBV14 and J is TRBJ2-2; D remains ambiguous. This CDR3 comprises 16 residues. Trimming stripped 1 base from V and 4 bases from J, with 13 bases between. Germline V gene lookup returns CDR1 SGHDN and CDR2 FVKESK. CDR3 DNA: TGTGCCAGCAGCCAAGTGACTCAAGCAAGCACCGGGGAGCTGTTTTTT. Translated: CASSQVTQASTGELFF.

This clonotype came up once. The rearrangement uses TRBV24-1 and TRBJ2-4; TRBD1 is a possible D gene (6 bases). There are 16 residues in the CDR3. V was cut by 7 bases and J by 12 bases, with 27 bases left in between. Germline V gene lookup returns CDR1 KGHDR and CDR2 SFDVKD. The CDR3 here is CATRGFDTRGRDTQYF. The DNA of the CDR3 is TGTGCCACCAGAGGATTTGATACGAGGGGACGGGACACTCAGTACTTC.

The CDR3 loop reads CASTLSQGWSTEAFF. The CDR3, as DNA: TGTGCCAGCACCCTAAGCCAGGGGTGGAGCACTGAAGCTTTCTTT. This chain connects TRBV12-3 or TRBV12-4 to TRBJ1-1, with D possibly TRBD1 on 6 matching bases. V shed 7 bases and J shed 4 bases, with 19 bases lying between them. The CDR3 is 15 residues long.

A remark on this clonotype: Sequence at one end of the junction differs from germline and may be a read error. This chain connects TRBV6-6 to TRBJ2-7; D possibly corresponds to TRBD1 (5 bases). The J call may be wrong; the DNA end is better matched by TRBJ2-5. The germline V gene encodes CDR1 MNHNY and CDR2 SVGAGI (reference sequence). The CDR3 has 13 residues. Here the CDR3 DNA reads TGCGCCAGCACTCAGGGAACTGGGGAGACCCAGTACTTC. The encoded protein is CASTQGTGETQYF.

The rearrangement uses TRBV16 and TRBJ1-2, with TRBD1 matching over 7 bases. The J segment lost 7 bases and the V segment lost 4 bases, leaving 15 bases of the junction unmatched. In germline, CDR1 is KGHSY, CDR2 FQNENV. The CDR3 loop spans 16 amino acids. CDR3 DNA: TGTGCCAGCAGCCCAACTAAGACAGGGCAGGATTCTGGCTACACCTTC. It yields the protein CASSPTKTGQDSGYTF.

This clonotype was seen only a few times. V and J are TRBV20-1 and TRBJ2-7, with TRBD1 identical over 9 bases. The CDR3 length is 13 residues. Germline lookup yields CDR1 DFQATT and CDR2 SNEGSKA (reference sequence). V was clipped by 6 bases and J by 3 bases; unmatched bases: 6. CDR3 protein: CSATTGGVYEQYF. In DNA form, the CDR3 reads TGCAGTGCCACGACAGGGGGTGTCTACGAGCAGTACTTC.

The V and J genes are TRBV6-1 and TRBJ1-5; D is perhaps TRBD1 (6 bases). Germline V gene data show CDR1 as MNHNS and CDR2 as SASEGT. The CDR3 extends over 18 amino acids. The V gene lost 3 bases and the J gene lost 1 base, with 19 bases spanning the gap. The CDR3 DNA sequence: TGTGCCAGCAGTGAGGGTAGACAGGCCCTCTGGAGCAATCAGCCCCAGCATTTT. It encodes CASSEGRQALWSNQPQHF.

CDR3 coding DNA: TGCAGCGTGGAACAGGTGAGCACTGAAGCTTTCTTT. Its translation is CSVEQVSTEAFF. The chain employs TRBV29-1 and TRBJ1-1; possible D gene TRBD1, 5 bases. Germline CDR1 SQVTM, CDR2 ANQGSEA. V lost 6 bases, J lost 4 bases, and 12 bases lay in between. The CDR3 is 12 amino acids.

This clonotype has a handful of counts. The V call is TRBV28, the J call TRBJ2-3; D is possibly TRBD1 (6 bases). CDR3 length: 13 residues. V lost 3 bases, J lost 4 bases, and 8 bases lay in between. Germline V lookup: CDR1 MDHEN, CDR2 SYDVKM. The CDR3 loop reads CASSFRGADTQYF. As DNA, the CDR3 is TGTGCCAGCAGTTTCAGGGGAGCAGATACGCAGTATTTT.

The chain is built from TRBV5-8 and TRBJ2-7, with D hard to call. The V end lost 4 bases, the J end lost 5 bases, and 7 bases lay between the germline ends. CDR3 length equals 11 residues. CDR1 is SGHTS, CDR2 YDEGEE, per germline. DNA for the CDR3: TGTGCCAGCAGCCGTGGGGACGAGCAGTACTTC. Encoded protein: CASSRGDEQYF.

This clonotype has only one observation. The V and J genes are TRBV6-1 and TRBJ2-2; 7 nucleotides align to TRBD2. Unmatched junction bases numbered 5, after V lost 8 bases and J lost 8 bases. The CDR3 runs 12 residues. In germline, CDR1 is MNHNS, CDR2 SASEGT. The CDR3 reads CASRGSSGELFF. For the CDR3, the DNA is TGTGCCAGCCGCGGGAGTTCAGGGGAGCTGTTTTTT.

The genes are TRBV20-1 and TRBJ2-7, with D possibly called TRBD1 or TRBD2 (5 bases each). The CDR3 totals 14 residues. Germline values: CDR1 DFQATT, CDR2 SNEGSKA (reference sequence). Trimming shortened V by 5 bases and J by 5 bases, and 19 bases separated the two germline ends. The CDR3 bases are TGCAGTGCTCCCTCGGGGCTAGCCCCCCACGAGCAGTACTTC. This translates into CSAPSGLAPHEQYF.

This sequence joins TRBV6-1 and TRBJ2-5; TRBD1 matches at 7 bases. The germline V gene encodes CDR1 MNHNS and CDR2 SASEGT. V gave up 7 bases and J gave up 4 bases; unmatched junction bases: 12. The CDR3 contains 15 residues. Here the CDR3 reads CASNRDPGTAETQYF. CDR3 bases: TGTGCCAGCAACCGGGACCCCGGGACAGCAGAGACCCAGTACTTC.

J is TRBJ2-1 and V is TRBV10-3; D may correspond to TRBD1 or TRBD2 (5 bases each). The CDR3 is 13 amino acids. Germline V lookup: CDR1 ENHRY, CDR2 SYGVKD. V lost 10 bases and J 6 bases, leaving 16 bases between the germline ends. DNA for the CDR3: TGTGCCACTGGGACCCTCTCCCTCAATGAGCAGTTCTTC. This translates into CATGTLSLNEQFF.

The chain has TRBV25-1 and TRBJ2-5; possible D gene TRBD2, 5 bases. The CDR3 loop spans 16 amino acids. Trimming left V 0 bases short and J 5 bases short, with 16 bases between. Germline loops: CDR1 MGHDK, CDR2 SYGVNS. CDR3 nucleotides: TGTGCCAGCAGTGAATATGCTAGCCTTAGGGTGGAGACCCAGTACTTC. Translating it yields CASSEYASLRVETQYF.